This record concerns one T cell receptor (beta chain) sequence. Participants' own reports of clinical history determined their cohort assignment. Profiling relied on immunoSEQ multiplex PCR, and the TCRdb table lists in-frame clones only, not all of them. The sample yields 300,000 to 400,000 clones, more than 75% seen once. The sample comes from a study of blood T cell repertoires in COVID-19. The CDR3 extends over 15 amino acids. The germline V gene encodes CDR1 LGHDT and CDR2 YNNKEL (reference sequence). V gave up 3 bases and J gave up 7 bases, with 18 bases separating them. The origin of this receptor is a man between 60 and 75 years old who had recovered from COVID-19. The rearrangement joins TRBV3-1 (or the pseudogene TRBV3-2) to TRBJ1-2; D might be TRBD1 (6 bases). The specimen sequenced was PBMCs or T cells enriched from blood (not recorded which). The CDR3 protein is CASSHRGGATFGYTF. Written as DNA, the CDR3 is TGTGCCAGCAGCCACCGGGGGGGCGCGACCTTTGGCTACACCTTC.